Below are 7 T cell receptor beta chains sequenced from a single sample in a study of Ad26.COV2.S vaccination and SARS-CoV-2 variants. Assay: immunoSEQ multiplex PCR; the TCRdb copy retains only in-frame clones and omits some. This sample has more than 300,000 clones, with around 89% found just once. Treatment given: some 19 received Ad26.COV2.S at low or high dose, single or two shots; about five received placebo; per-sample allocation not given. On day 63 after the first injection, vaccine and placebo recipients gave samples. The material was peripheral blood, obtained in a trial of Ad26.COV2.S vaccine versus placebo. The receptors come from a person between 18 and 65 years old who received the Ad26.COV2.S COVID-19 vaccine or a placebo.

This chain links TRBV5-5 with TRBJ1-3; 7 bases line up with TRBD1. V lost 4 bases to trimming and J lost 2 bases; unmatched junction nucleotides: 9. There are 16 residues in the CDR3. Looked up from germline, CDR1 is SGHKS and CDR2 is YYEKEE (reference sequence). This CDR3 is CASSQRSGTAGNTIYF. The CDR3 nucleotides read TGTGCCAGCAGCCAACGATCCGGGACAGCTGGAAACACCATATATTTT.

The V and J genes are TRBV19 and TRBJ2-7, with D perhaps TRBD2 (6 bases). The V gene lost 5 bases and the J gene lost 3 bases, with 11 bases spanning the gap. The germline gives CDR1 LNHDA, CDR2 SQIVND (reference sequence). The CDR3 length is 13 residues. This CDR3 reads CASSLNGGYEQYF. The CDR3 DNA reads TGTGCCAGTAGTCTTAACGGGGGCTACGAGCAGTACTTC.

V and J are TRBV6-2 or TRBV6-3 and TRBJ2-1, with a tentative D call TRBD1 (6 bases). The germline gives CDR1 MNHEY, CDR2 SVGEGT. The CDR3 is 16 amino acids. Between the trimmed V and J ends, which lost 4 bases and 6 bases, there was a span of 19 bases. In nucleotides, the CDR3 is TGTGCCAGCAGTTCGTCCCCCAGGGGATTAGGCAATGAGCAGTTCTTC. Its translation: CASSSSPRGLGNEQFF.

V and J are TRBV5-4 and TRBJ1-4, with 8 bases identical to TRBD1. The CDR3 runs 14 residues. Trimming at V came to 3 bases and at J to 7 bases, leaving 5 bases not matched to a gene. The germline CDR1 and CDR2 sequences are SGHNT and YYREEE (reference sequence). The chain's CDR3 is CASSSTGAREKLFF. DNA for the CDR3: TGTGCCAGCAGCTCGACAGGGGCACGTGAAAAACTGTTTTTT.

The V and J genes are TRBV9 and TRBJ2-2; D gene ambiguous. CDR3 length equals 14 residues. Looked up from germline, CDR1 is SGDLS and CDR2 is YYNGEE. V dropped 5 bases and J dropped 2 bases, with 10 bases sitting between them. The DNA for the CDR3 is TGTGCCAGCAGGCAGGCCTCCAACACCGGGGAGCTGTTTTTT. It specifies CASRQASNTGELFF. Using reference TRBV9 and TRBJ2-2 for the parts outside the CDR3, the full variable domain is DSGVTQTPKHLITATGQRVTLRCSPRSGDLSVYWYQQSLDQGLQFLIQYYNGEERAKGNILERFSAQQFPDLHSELNLSSLELGDSALYFCASRQASNTGELFFGEGSRLTVL.

This chain uses TRBV12-3 or TRBV12-4 with TRBJ2-6; D is undetermined. With 7 bases removed from V and 0 bases from J, the gap between germline ends came to 4 bases. There are 13 residues in the CDR3. In DNA, the CDR3 is TGTGCCAGCATACGCTCTGGGGCCAACGTCCTGACTTTC. Its protein is CASIRSGANVLTF.

The chain employs TRBV5-1 and TRBJ1-2, with 10 bases lining up with TRBD1. V dropped 2 bases and J dropped 1; count of bases not matched to a gene: 11. From germline, CDR1 is SGHRS and CDR2 YFSETQ. The CDR3 consists of 18 residues. The CDR3 here is CASSFSTGTGALNYGYTF. Here the CDR3 DNA reads TGCGCCAGCAGCTTTTCGACCGGGACAGGGGCCCTTAACTATGGCTACACCTTC.